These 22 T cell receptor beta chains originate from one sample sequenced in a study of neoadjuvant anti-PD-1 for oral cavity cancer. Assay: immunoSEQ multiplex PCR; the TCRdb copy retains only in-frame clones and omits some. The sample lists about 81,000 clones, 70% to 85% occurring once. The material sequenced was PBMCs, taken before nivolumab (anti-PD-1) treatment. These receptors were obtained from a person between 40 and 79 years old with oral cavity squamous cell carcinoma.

The CDR3 is CASSLISGNQPQHF. CDR3 nucleotide sequence: TGTGCCAGCAGCTTGATTAGTGGCAATCAGCCCCAGCATTTT. The chain couples TRBV5-8 to TRBJ1-5; D is unclear. This CDR3 contains 14 residues. V lost 1 base and J 2 bases, leaving 7 bases between the germline ends. CDR1 is SGHTS, CDR2 YDEGEE, per germline.

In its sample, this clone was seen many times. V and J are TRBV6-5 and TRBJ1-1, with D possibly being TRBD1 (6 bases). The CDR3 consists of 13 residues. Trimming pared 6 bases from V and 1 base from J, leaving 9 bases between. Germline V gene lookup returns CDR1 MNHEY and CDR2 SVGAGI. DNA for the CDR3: TGTGCCAGCAGCCTGACAGGGAACACTGAAGCTTTCTTT. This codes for CASSLTGNTEAFF.

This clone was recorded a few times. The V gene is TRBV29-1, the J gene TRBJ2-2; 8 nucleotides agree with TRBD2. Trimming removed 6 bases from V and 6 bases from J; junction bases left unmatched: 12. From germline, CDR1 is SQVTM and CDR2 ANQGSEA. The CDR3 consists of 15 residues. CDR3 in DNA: TGCAGCGTACAAGCCGGGACTAGGTTCTCCGGGGAGCTGTTTTTT. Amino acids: CSVQAGTRFSGELFF.

CDR3 loop: CASRGLGDTGELFF. Written as DNA, the CDR3 is TGTGCCAGCAGGGGACTAGGGGACACCGGGGAGCTGTTTTTT. This chain uses TRBV6-4 with TRBJ2-2, with TRBD2 matching over 8 bases. The CDR3 sequence is 14 residues long. Germline CDR1 is MRHNA and CDR2 is SNTAGT. The V segment lost 6 bases and the J segment 3 bases; nucleotides outside the gene matches: 3.

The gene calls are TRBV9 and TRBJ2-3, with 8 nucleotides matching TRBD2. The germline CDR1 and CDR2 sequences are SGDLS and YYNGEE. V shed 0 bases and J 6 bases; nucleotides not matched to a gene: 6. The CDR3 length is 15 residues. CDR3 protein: CASSVVSGSGDTQYF. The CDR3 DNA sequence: TGTGCCAGCAGCGTAGTAAGCGGGAGCGGGGATACGCAGTATTTT. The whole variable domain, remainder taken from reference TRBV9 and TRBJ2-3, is DSGVTQTPKHLITATGQRVTLRCSPRSGDLSVYWYQQSLDQGLQFLIQYYNGEERAKGNILERFSAQQFPDLHSELNLSSLELGDSALYFCASSVVSGSGDTQYFGPGTRLTVL.

CDR3 bases: TGTGCCGGATACAATCAGCCCCAGCATTTT. Protein sequence: CAGYNQPQHF. The rearrangement joins TRBV6-5 to TRBJ1-5; no definite D call. Germline V lookup: CDR1 MNHEY, CDR2 SVGAGI. The CDR3 contains 10 residues. V was cut by 11 bases and J by 3 bases, with 5 bases left in between.

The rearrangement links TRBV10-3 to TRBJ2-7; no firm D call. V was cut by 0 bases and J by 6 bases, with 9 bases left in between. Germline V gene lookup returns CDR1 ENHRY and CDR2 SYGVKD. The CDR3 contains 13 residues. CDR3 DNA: TGTGCCATCAGTGAGTCTTCCCCCCCCGAGCAGTACTTC. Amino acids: CAISESSPPEQYF.

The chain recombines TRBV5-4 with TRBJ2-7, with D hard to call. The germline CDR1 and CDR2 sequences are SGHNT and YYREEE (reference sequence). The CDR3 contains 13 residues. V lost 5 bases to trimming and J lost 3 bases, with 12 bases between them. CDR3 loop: CASSTGPRYEQYF. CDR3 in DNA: TGTGCCAGCAGTACTGGCCCTCGCTACGAGCAGTACTTC. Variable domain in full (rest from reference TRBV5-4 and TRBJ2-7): ETGVTQSPTHLIKTRGQQVTLRCSSQSGHNTVSWYQQALGQGPQFIFQYYREEENGRGNFPPRFSGLQFPNYSSELNVNALELDDSALYLCASSTGPRYEQYFGPGTRLTVT.

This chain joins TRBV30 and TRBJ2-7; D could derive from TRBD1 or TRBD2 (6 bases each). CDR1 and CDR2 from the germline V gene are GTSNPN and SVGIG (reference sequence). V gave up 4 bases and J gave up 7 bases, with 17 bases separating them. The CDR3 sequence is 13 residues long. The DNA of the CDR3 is TGTGCCTGGACGGGTTTCAGGGGAGGAGAGCAGTACTTC. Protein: CAWTGFRGGEQYF.

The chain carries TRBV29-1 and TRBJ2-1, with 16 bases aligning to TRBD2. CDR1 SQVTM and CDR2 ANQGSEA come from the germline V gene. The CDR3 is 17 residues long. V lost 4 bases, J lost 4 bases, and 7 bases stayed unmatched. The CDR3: CSVVGLAGGRGYNEQFF. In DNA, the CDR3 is TGCAGCGTTGTGGGACTAGCGGGAGGGAGAGGGTACAATGAGCAGTTCTTC.

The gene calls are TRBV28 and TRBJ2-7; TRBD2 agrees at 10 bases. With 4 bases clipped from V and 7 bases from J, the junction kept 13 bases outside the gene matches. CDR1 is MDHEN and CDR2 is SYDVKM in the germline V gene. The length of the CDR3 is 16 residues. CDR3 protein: CASSSPSGSAIREQYF. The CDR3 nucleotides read TGTGCCAGCAGTTCACCTAGCGGGAGCGCGATCCGGGAGCAGTACTTC.

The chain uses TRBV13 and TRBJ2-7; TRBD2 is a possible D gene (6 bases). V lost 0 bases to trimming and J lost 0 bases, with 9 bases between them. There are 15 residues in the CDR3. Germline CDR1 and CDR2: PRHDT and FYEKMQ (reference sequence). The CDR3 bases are TGTGCCAGCAGCTTAGGCGGAGGGAGCTCCTACGAGCAGTACTTC. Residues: CASSLGGGSSYEQYF.

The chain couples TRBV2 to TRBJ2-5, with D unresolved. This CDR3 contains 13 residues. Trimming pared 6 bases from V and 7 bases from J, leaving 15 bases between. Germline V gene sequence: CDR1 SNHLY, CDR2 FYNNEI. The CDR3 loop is CASRPPSWATQYF. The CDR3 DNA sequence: TGTGCCAGCAGACCCCCCAGCTGGGCGACCCAGTACTTC.

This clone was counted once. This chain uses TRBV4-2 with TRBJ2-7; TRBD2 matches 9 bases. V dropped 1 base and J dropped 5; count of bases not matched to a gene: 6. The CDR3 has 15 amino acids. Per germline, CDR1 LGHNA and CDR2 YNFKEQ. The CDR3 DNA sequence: TGTGCCAGCAGCCAAGGGCGGGGACTAGCTGACGAGCAGTACTTC. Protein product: CASSQGRGLADEQYF.

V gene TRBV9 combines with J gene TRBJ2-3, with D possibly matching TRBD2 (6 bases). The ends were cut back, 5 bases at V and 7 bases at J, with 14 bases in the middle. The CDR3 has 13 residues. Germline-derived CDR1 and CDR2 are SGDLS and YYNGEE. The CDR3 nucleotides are TGTGCCAGCAGTCGAGGGGACTTCAATACGCAGTATTTT. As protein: CASSRGDFNTQYF.

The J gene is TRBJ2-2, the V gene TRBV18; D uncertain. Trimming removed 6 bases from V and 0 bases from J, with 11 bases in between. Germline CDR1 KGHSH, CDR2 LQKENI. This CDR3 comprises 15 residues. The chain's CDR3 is CASSPDTANTGELFF. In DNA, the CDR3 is TGTGCCAGCTCCCCAGACACGGCGAACACCGGGGAGCTGTTTTTT. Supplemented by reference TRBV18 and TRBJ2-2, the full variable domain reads NAGVMQNPRHLVRRRGQEARLRCSPMKGHSHVYWYRQLPEEGLKFMVYLQKENIIDESGMPKERFSAEFPKEGPSILRIQQVVRGDSAAYFCASSPDTANTGELFFGEGSRLTVL.

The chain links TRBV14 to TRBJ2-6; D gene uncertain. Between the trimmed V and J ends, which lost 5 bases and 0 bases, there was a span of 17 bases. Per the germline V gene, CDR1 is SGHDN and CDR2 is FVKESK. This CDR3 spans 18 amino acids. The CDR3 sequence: CASSALLARTSGANVLTF. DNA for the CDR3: TGTGCCAGCAGCGCCCTCCTCGCGAGAACCTCTGGGGCCAACGTCCTGACTTTC.

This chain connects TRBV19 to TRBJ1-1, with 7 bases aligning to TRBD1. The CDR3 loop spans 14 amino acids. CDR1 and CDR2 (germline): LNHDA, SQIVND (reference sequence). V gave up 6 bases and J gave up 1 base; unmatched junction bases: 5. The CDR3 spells CASSLGQTNTEAFF. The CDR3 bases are TGTGCCAGTAGCTTGGGACAGACGAACACTGAAGCTTTCTTT.

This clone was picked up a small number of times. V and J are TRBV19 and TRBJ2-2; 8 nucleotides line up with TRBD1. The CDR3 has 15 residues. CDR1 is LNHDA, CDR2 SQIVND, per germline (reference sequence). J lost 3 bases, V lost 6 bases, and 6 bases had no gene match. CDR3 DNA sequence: TGTGCCAGTAGGAGAGAGGACAGGGACACCGGGGAGCTGTTTTTT. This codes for CASRREDRDTGELFF.

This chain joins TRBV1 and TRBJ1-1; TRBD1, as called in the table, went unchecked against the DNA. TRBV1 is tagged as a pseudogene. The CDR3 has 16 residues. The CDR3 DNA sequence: TGCACCAGCAGCCAGCCCAGGGGGCGAGGTTTAAGGCGGGCTTTCTTT. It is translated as CTSSQPRGRGLRRAFF.

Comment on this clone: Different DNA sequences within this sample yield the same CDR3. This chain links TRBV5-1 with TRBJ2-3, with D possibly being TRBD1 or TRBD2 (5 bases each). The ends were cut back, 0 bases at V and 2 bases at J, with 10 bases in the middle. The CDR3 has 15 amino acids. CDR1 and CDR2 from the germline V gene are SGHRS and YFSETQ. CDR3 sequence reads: CASSLARDLTDTQYF. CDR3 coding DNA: TGCGCCAGCAGCTTGGCCAGGGACCTCACAGATACGCAGTATTTT.

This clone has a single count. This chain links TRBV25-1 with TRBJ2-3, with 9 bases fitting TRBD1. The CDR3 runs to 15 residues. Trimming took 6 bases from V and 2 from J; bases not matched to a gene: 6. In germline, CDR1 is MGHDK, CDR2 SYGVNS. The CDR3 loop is CASSIQGANTDTQYF. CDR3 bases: TGTGCCAGCAGCATACAGGGGGCAAACACAGATACGCAGTATTTT.